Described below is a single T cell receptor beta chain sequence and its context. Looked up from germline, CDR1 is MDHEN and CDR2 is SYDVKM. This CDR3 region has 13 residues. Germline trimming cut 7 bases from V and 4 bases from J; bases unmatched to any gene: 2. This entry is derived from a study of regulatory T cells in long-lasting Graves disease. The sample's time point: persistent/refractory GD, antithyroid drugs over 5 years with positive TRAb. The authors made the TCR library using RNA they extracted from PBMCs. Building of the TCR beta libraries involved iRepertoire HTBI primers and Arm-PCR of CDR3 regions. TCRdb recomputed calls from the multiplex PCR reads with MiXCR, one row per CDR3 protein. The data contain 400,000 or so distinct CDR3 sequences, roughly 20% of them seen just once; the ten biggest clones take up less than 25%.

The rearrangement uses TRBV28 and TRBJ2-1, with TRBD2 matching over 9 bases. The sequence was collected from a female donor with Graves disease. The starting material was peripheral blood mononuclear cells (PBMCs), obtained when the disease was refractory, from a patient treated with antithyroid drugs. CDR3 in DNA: TGTGCCAGCACTAGCGGGGCTTACAATGAGCAGTTCTTC. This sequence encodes CASTSGAYNEQFF.